These 25 T cell receptor beta chains were all obtained from the same sample, sequenced in a study of metastatic and nonmetastatic thyroid tumors. Ahead of thyroid surgery, no patient had received treatment of any kind. Using MiXCR, TCRdb re-called clones from the PCR reads. Seen here are some 20,000 clones, over 25% observed once, and the top ten hold around 20%. Sequencing input: adjacent normal tissue. The receptors derive from a female donor with papillary thyroid cancer or a benign thyroid nodule (not recorded which). Some clones in this sample may be carry-over from other donors' samples.

The chain recombines TRBV27 with TRBJ2-1, with a possible D match to TRBD1 (6 bases). CDR3 size: 14 residues. Germline V gene data show CDR1 as MNHEY and CDR2 as SMNVEV (reference sequence). V lost 4 bases and J 0 bases, leaving 7 bases between the germline ends. The CDR3 DNA follows: TGTGCCAGCAGTTCAGGGGCCTCCTACAATGAGCAGTTCTTC. Protein: CASSSGASYNEQFF.

The chain has TRBV7-2 and TRBJ1-2, with TRBD1 matching 7 bases. The junction had 14 bases not matched to a gene; V was cut back by 5 bases and J by 8 bases. The germline V gene has CDR1 SGHTA and CDR2 FQGNSA. This CDR3 is 15 amino acids long. The CDR3 DNA is TGTGCCAGCAGCCCCGGAGAGGGGGCCCTTTACGGCTACACCTTC. Protein product: CASSPGEGALYGYTF.

CDR3 in DNA: TGTGCCAGCTCACCAGGTGATACGCAGTATTTT. Translated: CASSPGDTQYF. The genes are TRBV18 and TRBJ2-3, with D uncertain. The CDR3 is 11 residues long. V was trimmed by 2 bases and J by 6 bases, leaving 3 bases between them. Germline CDR1 KGHSH, CDR2 LQKENI.

This clone has a handful of counts. J is TRBJ2-7 and V is TRBV6-2 or TRBV6-3; D is perhaps TRBD2 (6 bases). The CDR3 totals 12 residues. V dropped 6 bases and J dropped 4 bases, with 10 bases sitting between them. The germline CDR1 and CDR2 sequences are MNHEY and SVGEGT. The CDR3 DNA is TGTGCCAGCAGCCGTGGACTATACGAGCAGTACTTC. The encoded protein is CASSRGLYEQYF.

This clone was picked up a small number of times. The gene calls are TRBV6-1 and TRBJ2-6; D not resolved. This CDR3 spans 8 amino acids. The germline V gene encodes CDR1 MNHNS and CDR2 SASEGT. V lost 6 bases and J lost 18, with 6 bases in between. The CDR3, as DNA: TGTGCCAGCAGACCCGGGACTTTC. Translation: CASRPGTF.

The chain combines TRBV6-1 with TRBJ2-6, with D possibly being TRBD1 or TRBD2 (5 bases each). This CDR3 is built from 15 residues. The V end lost 3 bases, the J end lost 2 bases, and 8 bases lay between the germline ends. The germline V gene has CDR1 MNHNS and CDR2 SASEGT. Here the CDR3 DNA reads TGTGCCAGCAGTGATAGAGGGGCTGGGGCCAACGTCCTGACTTTC. Protein product: CASSDRGAGANVLTF.

The rearrangement joins TRBV27 to TRBJ2-1, with 8 bases identical to TRBD2. V was clipped by 6 bases and J by 2 bases; unmatched bases: 6. CDR1 MNHEY and CDR2 SMNVEV come from the germline V gene (reference sequence). CDR3 size: 15 residues. The CDR3 region is CASSFGTRPYNEQFF. The CDR3 DNA follows: TGTGCCAGCAGCTTCGGGACTAGACCCTACAATGAGCAGTTCTTC.

This chain links TRBV30 with TRBJ2-5; 7 bases align to TRBD1. The ends lost 5 bases at V and 4 bases at J; junction bases unmatched: 7. The V gene's germline CDR1 is GTSNPN and CDR2 SVGIG (reference sequence). The CDR3 has 13 amino acids. CDR3 amino acids: CAWGYRGSETQYF. Written as DNA, the CDR3 is TGTGCCTGGGGGTACAGGGGTTCAGAGACCCAGTACTTC. Full variable domain (rest looked up from reference TRBV30 and TRBJ2-5): SQTIHQWPATLVQPVGSPLSLECTVEGTSNPNLYWYRQAAGRGLQLLFYSVGIGQISSEVPQNLSASRPQDRQFILSSKKLLLSDSGFYLCAWGYRGSETQYFGPGTRLLVL.

This chain joins TRBV5-1 and TRBJ1-2; D gene unclear. The CDR3 runs 18 residues. V was pared by 5 bases and J by 1 base, with 24 bases between. The germline V gene has CDR1 SGHRS and CDR2 YFSETQ. The CDR3 reads CASRGTLSLSAFNYGYTF. CDR3 bases: TGCGCCAGCAGAGGTACCCTCAGTTTGTCGGCGTTTAACTATGGCTACACCTTC.

The chain joins TRBV20-1 to TRBJ1-5; TRBD1 is a possible D gene (6 bases). The CDR3 loop spans 14 amino acids. Germline V gene lookup returns CDR1 DFQATT and CDR2 SNEGSKA (reference sequence). V lost 6 bases, J lost 3 bases, and 15 bases lay in between. CDR3 region: CSATQGNANQPQHF. The CDR3 DNA follows: TGCAGTGCAACGCAGGGGAACGCCAATCAGCCCCAGCATTTT.

The chain couples TRBV5-1 to TRBJ2-2, with 8 bases matching TRBD1. This CDR3 has 15 amino acids. Per germline, CDR1 SGHRS and CDR2 YFSETQ. Trimming removed 4 bases from V and 0 bases from J; junction bases left unmatched: 2. The chain's CDR3 is CASSRDRSNTGELFF. CDR3 bases: TGCGCCAGCAGCCGGGACAGGTCGAACACCGGGGAGCTGTTTTTT.

This clone showed up many times. The chain has TRBV18 and TRBJ1-1; no clear D. The germline V and J ends were trimmed by 3 bases and 1 base, with 6 bases remaining between them. The CDR3 has 13 amino acids. Germline V gene lookup returns CDR1 KGHSH and CDR2 LQKENI. CDR3 DNA sequence: TGTGCCAGCTCACCCGGTCAGAACACTGAAGCTTTCTTT. Translated: CASSPGQNTEAFF.

This clone is medium-sized. V usage is TRBV12-3 or TRBV12-4 and J usage is TRBJ1-3; 10 bases are a match to TRBD1. The CDR3 has 15 residues. With 3 bases clipped from V and 8 bases from J, the junction kept 7 bases outside the gene matches. The CDR3 here is CASSFGGTGVYTIYF. Here the CDR3 DNA reads TGTGCCAGCAGTTTTGGAGGGACAGGGGTATACACCATATATTTT.

V usage is TRBV6-5 and J usage is TRBJ1-1; possibly TRBD1 for D (6 bases). The CDR3 has 12 residues. The ends were cut back, 4 bases at V and 4 bases at J, with 7 bases in the middle. The germline gives CDR1 MNHEY, CDR2 SVGAGI. The CDR3 here is CASSLTGTEAFF. In nucleotides, the CDR3 is TGTGCCAGCAGTTTGACAGGCACTGAAGCTTTCTTT.

This chain links TRBV7-8 with TRBJ2-2, with 8 bases aligning to TRBD2. The CDR3 loop spans 17 amino acids. Germline CDR1 reads SGHVS; CDR2 reads FQNEAQ. Unmatched junction bases numbered 10, after V lost 2 bases and J lost 5 bases. The CDR3 DNA is TGTGCCAGCAGCTTACGGTCGAGCGGGAGCGGAACCGGGGAGCTGTTTTTT. Translating gives CASSLRSSGSGTGELFF.

This clone qualifies as medium-sized (0.01 to 0.1%). The genes are TRBV2 and TRBJ2-3, with D possibly TRBD2 on 5 matching bases. V was clipped by 2 bases and J by 4 bases, with 13 bases between them. The CDR3 loop spans 15 amino acids. CDR1 and CDR2 from the germline V gene are SNHLY and FYNNEI. For the CDR3, the DNA is TGTGCCAGCAGTGAAACTGAGTATAGCGCAGATACGCAGTATTTT. Its protein is CASSETEYSADTQYF. The variable domain in full, with the rest retrieved from reference TRBV2 and TRBJ2-3, is EPEVTQTPSHQVTQMGQEVILRCVPISNHLYFYWYRQILGQKVEFLVSFYNNEISEKSEIFDDQFSVERPDGSNFTLKIRSTKLEDSAMYFCASSETEYSADTQYFGPGTRLTVL.

The table lists this clone with a few counts. An end of the junction differs from the germline gene, which may be a read error. The chain employs TRBV29-1 and TRBJ1-1; 10 bases are a match to TRBD1. Germline lookup yields CDR1 SQVTM and CDR2 ANQGSEA. This CDR3 has 14 amino acids. The CDR3 DNA reads as TGCAGCGGAGGCTCGGACAGGGGGAACACTGAAGCTTTCTTC. It encodes CSGGSDRGNTEAFF.

In its sample, this clone is medium-sized. The V call is TRBV7-2, the J call TRBJ2-7; D may match TRBD1 or TRBD2 (5 bases each). Germline CDR1 SGHTA, CDR2 FQGNSA. Trimming took off 2 bases at V and 2 bases at J, with 13 bases between the two ends. This CDR3 spans 15 amino acids. CDR3 nucleotide sequence: TGTGCCAGCAGCTTAAATATCGGGGCAACCTACGAGCAGTACTTC. This sequence encodes CASSLNIGATYEQYF.

The V gene is TRBV6-2 or TRBV6-3, the J gene TRBJ2-5; TRBD2 agrees at 8 bases. Germline values: CDR1 MNHEY, CDR2 SVGEGT. The CDR3 has 14 amino acids. The junction had 5 bases not matched to a gene; V was cut back by 5 bases and J by 3 bases. CDR3: CASSPTSGKETQYF. CDR3 coding DNA: TGTGCCAGCAGTCCCACTAGCGGCAAAGAGACCCAGTACTTC.

This clone was found many times. The chain is built from TRBV28 and TRBJ2-3; D unresolved. The CDR3 is 14 residues long. Germline values: CDR1 MDHEN, CDR2 SYDVKM. V dropped 5 bases and J dropped 3 bases, with 12 bases sitting between them. The CDR3 sequence: CASSRASRTDTQYF. DNA for the CDR3: TGTGCCAGCAGTAGGGCGTCGAGGACAGATACGCAGTATTTT.

This chain links TRBV7-2 with TRBJ2-7; 11 bases align to TRBD2. V gave up 5 bases and J gave up 7 bases; unmatched junction bases: 7. The CDR3 loop spans 14 amino acids. CDR1 SGHTA and CDR2 FQGNSA come from the germline V gene. The CDR3 DNA follows: TGTGCCAGCAGCCTCCAGCTAGCGGGAGGAGAGCAGTACTTC. Its protein product is CASSLQLAGGEQYF.

V gene TRBV5-1 combines with J gene TRBJ2-7; D is perhaps TRBD2 (5 bases). Germline V lookup: CDR1 SGHRS, CDR2 YFSETQ. CDR3 length: 14 amino acids. Trimming removed 4 bases from V and 7 bases from J, with 18 bases in between. The CDR3 reads CASSPNRVGVEQYF. The CDR3 nucleotides are TGCGCCAGCAGCCCCAACCGCGTGGGAGTGGAGCAGTACTTC.

This clone was detected many times. The J gene is TRBJ2-1, the V gene TRBV7-3, with TRBD1 matching over 10 bases. V was pared by 1 base and J by 10 bases, with 7 bases of the junction left unmatched. The CDR3 spans 15 residues. Germline CDR1 and CDR2: SGHTA and FQGTGA. This CDR3 reads CASSLSGTGAGEQFF. The CDR3 bases are TGTGCCAGCAGCTTAAGCGGGACAGGGGCAGGGGAGCAGTTCTTC.

The chain is built from TRBV11-1 and TRBJ1-3; D unclear. V was clipped by 5 bases and J by 4 bases, with 18 bases between them. This CDR3 spans 16 amino acids. Germline V gives CDR1 SGHAT, CDR2 FQDESV (reference sequence). This CDR3 is CASSLLVPPEGNTIYF. CDR3 DNA sequence: TGTGCCAGCAGCCTGCTCGTCCCCCCTGAGGGAAACACCATATATTTT.

This clone was seen at least ten times. The chain carries TRBV7-9 and TRBJ2-7; D perhaps matches TRBD2 (7 bases). Trimming pared 5 bases from V and 5 bases from J, leaving 19 bases between. Germline-derived CDR1 and CDR2 are SEHNR and FQNEAQ (reference sequence). The CDR3 is 15 amino acids. The CDR3 bases are TGTGCCAGCAGCCTCCTTGGGGAGGGGGACCACGAGCAGTACTTC. As protein: CASSLLGEGDHEQYF. The variable domain in full, with the rest retrieved from reference TRBV7-9 and TRBJ2-7, is DTGVSQNPRHKITKRGQNVTFRCDPISEHNRLYWYRQTLGQGPEFLTYFQNEAQLEKSRLLSDRFSAERPKGSFSTLEIQRTEQGDSAMYLCASSLLGEGDHEQYFGPGTRLTVT.